Sequencing of this TCR beta chain was carried out in a study of beta chain features in type 1 diabetes. About the study: The patient and healthy donor groups were comparable for age, gender and cell yields.

This clone was seen more than once but under ten times. Its antigen is undetermined. CDR1 and CDR2 (germline): PRHDT, FYEKMQ (reference sequence). The junction had 2 bases not matched to a gene; V was cut back by 4 bases and J by 3 bases. This CDR3 has 14 residues. Sequencing targeted expressed TCRB transcripts, as all isolated RNA had been reverse transcribed. Repertoires were generated with immunoSEQ multiplex PCR, while TCRdb's copy carries only in-frame clones and drops some. Found here are 550,000 to 850,000 clones, under 15% of them singletons; the top ten hold 0.02% to 0.025%. Study-wide points: Because the template was cDNA, high-expressing cells might be over-represented. Equally in patients and controls, shorter templates might have been favored by PCR. Shorter TCRB CDR3s, moderately but significantly so, marked every one of the four CD4+ subsets in Type 1 diabetes patients.

The clonotype comes from a young man with type 1 diabetes. The sequencing sample was made of naive CD4+ T cells from blood. V gene TRBV13 combines with J gene TRBJ1-2, with 10 bases matching TRBD1. The CDR3 is CASSSDRGDYGYTF. For the CDR3, the DNA is TGTGCCAGCAGCTCGGACAGGGGGGACTATGGCTACACCTTC.